Listed below are T cell receptor beta chains from one sample, sequenced in a study of T cells in Graves' hyperthyroidism and ophthalmopathy. TCRdb called the multiplex PCR reads again in MiXCR, with one record for every CDR3 protein. Among 130,000 or so distinct CDR3 sequences listed, about 20% were seen once. Material for sequencing was blood. The receptors derive from a woman aged 45-59 years with Graves' hyperthyroidism that later progressed to Graves' ophthalmopathy. Each CDR3 is given with its conserved first and last residue. D genes are given only for firm matches. Part of the rows lack a size; the others show once, few, many or a class for expanded clones.

D gene: TRBD1
V gene: TRBV29-1
clone size: many
J gene: TRBJ1-2
CDR3 DNA: TGCAGCTCACAGGGGGCGCGCGGCTACACCTTC
CDR3 protein: CSSQGARGYTF

D gene: NA
V gene: TRBV12-3/TRBV12-4
clone size: few
J gene: TRBJ2-2
CDR3 DNA: TGTGCCAGCAGCTCCGCGCAGGGGCACACCGGGGAGCTGTTTTTT
CDR3 protein: CASSSAQGHTGELFF

D gene: NA
V gene: TRBV2
clone size: many
J gene: TRBJ2-1
CDR3 DNA: TGTGCCAGCAGTGAAAACGCCTCCAATGAGCAGTTCTTC
CDR3 protein: CASSENASNEQFF

D gene: NA
V gene: TRBV2
clone size: many
J gene: TRBJ2-5
CDR3 DNA: TGTGCCAGCAGGAGGTCCGACTCCCAAGAGACCCAGTACTTC
CDR3 protein: CASRRSDSQETQYF

D gene: NA
V gene: TRBV7-9
clone size: many
J gene: TRBJ2-1
CDR3 DNA: TGTGCCAGCAGCCCCGGGAGACAGCAGTTCTTC
CDR3 protein: CASSPGRQQFF

D gene: NA
V gene: TRBV28
clone size: many
J gene: TRBJ2-7
CDR3 DNA: TGTGCCAGCAGGCCCGGAGATAGGGCCTACGAGCAGTACTTC
CDR3 protein: CASRPGDRAYEQYF

D gene: NA
V gene: TRBV5-1
clone size: NA
J gene: TRBJ2-5
CDR3 DNA: TGCGCCAGCAGCCCTGGACTGCCAGTGGCCCAGTACTTC
CDR3 protein: CASSPGLPVAQYF

D gene: NA
V gene: TRBV27
clone size: NA
J gene: TRBJ2-2
CDR3 DNA: TGTGCCAGCAGTTTCAACCCTTTGAACACCGGGGAGCTGTTTTTT
CDR3 protein: CASSFNPLNTGELFF

D gene: TRBD1
V gene: TRBV15
clone size: many
J gene: TRBJ1-6
CDR3 DNA: TGTGCCACCAGCAGGAAGACAGGGGGGCATTCACCCCTCCACTTT
CDR3 protein: CATSRKTGGHSPLHF

D gene: NA
V gene: TRBV3-1
clone size: NA
J gene: TRBJ1-3
CDR3 DNA: TGTGCCAACAGCCAAAGGGGGTCTGGAAACACCATATATTTT
CDR3 protein: CANSQRGSGNTIYF

D gene: TRBD1
V gene: TRBV6-1
clone size: many
J gene: TRBJ1-5
CDR3 DNA: TGTGCCAGCAGTGACAGGGGGGGTCAGCCCCAGCATTTT
CDR3 protein: CASSDRGGQPQHF

D gene: NA
V gene: TRBV29-1
clone size: NA
J gene: TRBJ1-1
CDR3 DNA: TGCAGCCCTGAGGTCCCTAGCACTGAAGCTTTCTTT
CDR3 protein: CSPEVPSTEAFF

D gene: TRBD1
V gene: TRBV28
clone size: few
J gene: TRBJ1-2
CDR3 DNA: TGTGCCAGCAGTTTAAACCAATGGACAGGGGGCACTGGCTACACCTTC
CDR3 protein: CASSLNQWTGGTGYTF

D gene: NA
V gene: TRBV5-6
clone size: NA
J gene: TRBJ1-1
CDR3 DNA: TGTGCCAGCAGCTTGGTAGGGCTGGGCGTGAACACTGAAGCTTTCTTT
CDR3 protein: CASSLVGLGVNTEAFF

D gene: NA
V gene: TRBV7-9
clone size: many
J gene: TRBJ2-7
CDR3 DNA: TGTGCCAGCAGCTTAGGCCGTGACCGCTACGAGCAGTACTTC
CDR3 protein: CASSLGRDRYEQYF

D gene: TRBD1
V gene: TRBV29-1
clone size: many
J gene: TRBJ2-1
CDR3 DNA: TGCAGCGTTCAAGGACAGGGGCGGAGGGATGAGCAGTTCTTC
CDR3 protein: CSVQGQGRRDEQFF

D gene: TRBD1
V gene: TRBV27
clone size: many
J gene: TRBJ1-1
CDR3 DNA: TGTGCCAGCAGTAGGGGGCTGAACACTGAAGCTTTCTTT
CDR3 protein: CASSRGLNTEAFF

D gene: TRBD1
V gene: TRBV20-1
clone size: many
J gene: TRBJ1-1
CDR3 DNA: TGCAGTGCTAGACCCGGGACAGGGGGCAACACTGAAGCTTTCTTT
CDR3 protein: CSARPGTGGNTEAFF

D gene: TRBD1
V gene: TRBV2
clone size: many
J gene: TRBJ2-3
CDR3 DNA: TGTGCCAGCAGGGACAGGGGCCCAGATACGCAGTATTTT
CDR3 protein: CASRDRGPDTQYF

D gene: NA
V gene: TRBV6-1
clone size: few
J gene: TRBJ2-6
CDR3 DNA: TGTGCCAGCTCTGGGGCCAACGTCCTGACTTTC
CDR3 protein: CASSGANVLTF

D gene: TRBD1
V gene: TRBV4-1
clone size: few
J gene: TRBJ1-2
CDR3 DNA: TGCGCCAGCGGCGCGGAACCGGGACAGGATGGCTACACCTTC
CDR3 protein: CASGAEPGQDGYTF

D gene: NA
V gene: TRBV11-2
clone size: many
J gene: TRBJ1-1
CDR3 DNA: TGTGCCAGCAGCTTGCAGGGCTACACTGAAGCTTTCTTT
CDR3 protein: CASSLQGYTEAFF

D gene: TRBD1
V gene: TRBV27
clone size: many
J gene: TRBJ2-7
CDR3 DNA: TGTGCCAGCAGTTTATCGCGGGACAGGGGGCGCGAGCAGTACTTC
CDR3 protein: CASSLSRDRGREQYF

D gene: NA
V gene: TRBV18
clone size: NA
J gene: TRBJ1-1
CDR3 DNA: TGTGCCAGCTCACCACCGACCTGGGGACAAGGGGGCACTGAAGCTTTCTTT
CDR3 protein: CASSPPTWGQGGTEAFF

D gene: TRBD2
V gene: TRBV7-2
clone size: NA
J gene: TRBJ2-1
CDR3 DNA: TGTGCCAGCAGCCGATTTTCTAGCGGGAGGGCAGGTGAGCAGTTCTTC
CDR3 protein: CASSRFSSGRAGEQFF

D gene: TRBD2
V gene: TRBV12-3/TRBV12-4
clone size: few
J gene: TRBJ2-1
CDR3 DNA: TGTGCCAGCAGTTTATACGGGACTAGGGGACCCAATGAGCAGTTCTTC
CDR3 protein: CASSLYGTRGPNEQFF

D gene: TRBD2
V gene: TRBV12-3/TRBV12-4
clone size: many
J gene: TRBJ2-1
CDR3 DNA: TGTGCCAGCAGCTACGAATCGGGACTAGCGCTAAATGAGCAGTTCTTC
CDR3 protein: CASSYESGLALNEQFF

D gene: NA
V gene: TRBV30
clone size: many
J gene: TRBJ2-5
CDR3 DNA: TGTGCCTGGAGTGTGGGGTTCGAGACCCAGTACTTC
CDR3 protein: CAWSVGFETQYF

D gene: TRBD1
V gene: TRBV20-1
clone size: once
J gene: TRBJ1-4
CDR3 DNA: TGCAGTGCTAGTTCGGGACAGGGTAGAGAAAAACTGTTTTTT
CDR3 protein: CSASSGQGREKLFF

D gene: NA
V gene: TRBV29-1
clone size: many
J gene: TRBJ1-2
CDR3 DNA: TGCAGCGCCGTAGGCAGTACTAACTATGGCTACACCTTC
CDR3 protein: CSAVGSTNYGYTF

D gene: NA
V gene: TRBV20-1
clone size: many
J gene: TRBJ1-5
CDR3 DNA: TGCAGTGCTAGGAAGGGGGGGGGGGGGATTAATCAGCCCCAGCATTTT
CDR3 protein: CSARKGGGGINQPQHF